This T cell receptor (beta chain) was documented in a study of PD-1 blockade in classical Hodgkin lymphoma. Time point of the sample: cycle 4 day 1 (C4D1), after around six weeks of nivolumab. All the patients suffered relapse after autologous stem cell transplantation, and brentuximab vedotin exposure differed. Sequencing used immunoSEQ multiplex PCR; TCRdb keeps in-frame clones, though not all of them. The sample lists under 50,000 clones, 66% occurring once. Germline CDR1 is SGDLS and CDR2 is YYNGEE. Between the trimmed V and J ends, which lost 0 bases and 4 bases, there was a span of 10 bases. The length of the CDR3 is 15 residues.

The gene calls are TRBV9 and TRBJ2-2; the D gene is possibly TRBD2 (5 bases). Sequences were derived from peripheral blood mononuclear cells (PBMCs), sampled before the fourth cycle of nivolumab. The receptor was derived from a human donor with classical Hodgkin lymphoma. CDR3 protein: CASSVEISATGELFF. CDR3 DNA sequence: TGTGCCAGCAGCGTAGAGATTAGCGCCACCGGGGAGCTGTTTTTT.